One sample yielded the 22 T cell receptor beta chains listed below, sequenced in a study of post-analysis software for immune sequencing data. Study results and limitations: A handful of TRBV segments were significantly more frequent in patients than in controls. TRBV5-6, TRBV5-1 and TRBV20-1 were among these segments.

Tagging with unique molecular identifiers was a feature of the TCR beta cDNA libraries. TCRdb passed the PCR reads through MiXCR, listing each CDR3 protein once. The sample records some 240,000 distinct CDR3 sequences, 36% being singletons. Their recognized antigens are unknown. The material sequenced was blood. The source is a girl aged 5 to 17 with multiple sclerosis.

Only one count was recorded for this clonotype. This chain uses TRBV20-1 with TRBJ2-1; 8 bases line up with TRBD2. This CDR3 is 14 amino acids long. The V gene end was trimmed by 3 bases and the J gene end by 10 bases; junction bases not matched to a gene: 11. Germline V gene lookup returns CDR1 DFQATT and CDR2 SNEGSKA (reference sequence). The CDR3 loop is CSARTGGDLLEQFF. CDR3 DNA: TGCAGTGCTAGGACGGGAGGGGATTTATTAGAGCAGTTCTTC.

The gene calls are TRBV5-6 and TRBJ2-2; D is ambiguous. Germline CDR1 reads SGHDT; CDR2 reads YYEEEE. This CDR3 contains 15 residues. V lost 4 bases, J lost 2 bases, and 12 bases lay in between. The CDR3 loop reads CASSLENYNTGELFF. The CDR3 nucleotides are TGTGCCAGCAGCCTGGAGAACTATAACACCGGGGAGCTGTTTTTT.

This chain links TRBV7-8 with TRBJ1-6; maybe TRBD1 (6 bases). This CDR3 region has 15 residues. Per germline, CDR1 SGHVS and CDR2 FQNEAQ. Trimming cost V 5 bases and J 7 bases, with 15 bases left between them. The CDR3 protein is CASSIKGGTNSPLHF. For the CDR3, the DNA is TGTGCCAGCAGCATAAAGGGGGGAACGAATTCACCCCTCCACTTT. Full variable domain (rest looked up from reference TRBV7-8 and TRBJ1-6): GAGVSQSPRYKVAKRGQDVALRCDPISGHVSLFWYQQALGQGPEFLTYFQNEAQLDKSGLPSDRFFAERPEGSVSTLKIQRTQQEDSAVYLCASSIKGGTNSPLHFGNGTRLTVT.

This clonotype was counted at least ten times. This chain connects TRBV29-1 to TRBJ1-6; 7 bases agree with TRBD1. The CDR3 extends over 12 amino acids. Germline V gene data show CDR1 as SQVTM and CDR2 as ANQGSEA. After removal of 7 bases from V and 8 bases from J, the junction contained 5 bases not matched to a gene. In DNA, the CDR3 is TGCAGCGCCCAGGGGGAAGATTCACCCCTCCACTTT. It yields the protein CSAQGEDSPLHF.

The chain uses TRBV5-1 and TRBJ2-7; D is unclear. This CDR3 has 14 residues. V lost 5 bases and J 2 bases, leaving 14 bases between the germline ends. Germline values: CDR1 SGHRS, CDR2 YFSETQ. CDR3 protein: CASSFTGPTYEQYF. CDR3 coding DNA: TGCGCCAGCAGTTTCACGGGTCCCACCTACGAGCAGTACTTC.

This chain uses TRBV28 with TRBJ2-3; D possibly matches TRBD1 or TRBD2 (5 bases each). Germline-derived CDR1 and CDR2 are MDHEN and SYDVKM. The CDR3 spans 15 residues. V was cut by 1 base and J by 4 bases, with 12 bases left in between. The CDR3 DNA reads as TGTGCCAGCAGTTTATCGGTGGGACCCTCAGATACGCAGTATTTT. Encoded protein: CASSLSVGPSDTQYF.

This clonotype has a count of ten or more. This chain joins TRBV13 and TRBJ2-1; 14 bases map to TRBD2. V lost 4 bases and J lost 7; bases outside the gene matches: 18. CDR1 PRHDT and CDR2 FYEKMQ come from the germline V gene (reference sequence). This CDR3 is built from 20 residues. CDR3 residues: CASSSTWDRGLAGDLNEQFF. The DNA for the CDR3 is TGTGCCAGCAGCTCCACTTGGGACAGGGGACTAGCGGGAGATTTAAATGAGCAGTTCTTC.

This chain uses TRBV28 with TRBJ2-1, with D uncertain. The V end was cut by 1 base, the J end by 4 bases, with 11 bases between. Germline V gene data show CDR1 as MDHEN and CDR2 as SYDVKM. The CDR3 runs 15 residues. Written as DNA, the CDR3 is TGTGCCAGCAGTTTATCGGTAGATTTGTACAATGAGCAGTTCTTC. This sequence encodes CASSLSVDLYNEQFF.

In this sample, this clonotype turned up many times. The rearrangement uses TRBV14 and TRBJ1-2; D possibly corresponds to TRBD1 (5 bases). Germline CDR1 SGHDN, CDR2 FVKESK. This CDR3 is built from 13 residues. Trimming removed 6 bases from V and 2 bases from J, with 10 bases in between. CDR3 residues: CASSQPGNYGYTF. In nucleotides, the CDR3 is TGTGCCAGCAGTCAACCAGGGAACTATGGCTACACCTTC.

This clonotype was seen repeatedly, ten times or more. The chain has TRBV6-5 and TRBJ1-2, with D unresolved. V lost 6 bases and J 8 bases, leaving 16 bases between the germline ends. Germline-derived CDR1 and CDR2 are MNHEY and SVGAGI. There are 13 residues in the CDR3. The CDR3 DNA follows: TGTGCCAGCAGCCCCGGAACACCGGGGGGCTACACCTTC. Translation: CASSPGTPGGYTF.

This clonotype was observed a handful of times. In nucleotides, the CDR3 is TGTGCCAGCAGCCAAGTGGAGGGGGGCCGAGAAGCTTTCTTT. Amino acid sequence: CASSQVEGGREAFF. The chain has TRBV3-1 and TRBJ1-1; the D gene is possibly TRBD1 (6 bases). Germline V lookup: CDR1 LGHDT, CDR2 YNNKEL (reference sequence). The CDR3 contains 14 residues. The V gene lost 1 base and the J gene lost 8 bases, with 14 bases spanning the gap.

With regard to this clonotype: This may be a read error, as it is one base from a much larger clone. V is TRBV15 and J is TRBJ2-7, with D uncertain. The CDR3 totals 13 residues. Germline V gives CDR1 LNHNV, CDR2 YYDKDF (reference sequence). CDR3 amino acids: CATCRGFVYEQYF. For the CDR3, the DNA is TGTGCCACCTGCAGAGGCTTTGTCTACGAGCAGTACTTC.

V is TRBV20-1 and J is TRBJ2-3; tentative D call: TRBD2 (7 bases). From germline, CDR1 is DFQATT and CDR2 SNEGSKA (reference sequence). The V end was cut by 0 bases, the J end by 8 bases, with 15 bases between. The CDR3 totals 14 residues. The CDR3 sequence: CSARDRGGVRTQYF. Here the CDR3 DNA reads TGCAGTGCTAGAGATAGGGGGGGGGTTCGTACGCAGTATTTT.

This clonotype has a count of ten or more. This sequence joins TRBV6-2 or TRBV6-3 and TRBJ2-7; TRBD2 agrees at 11 bases. The germline gives CDR1 MNHEY, CDR2 SVGEGT. This CDR3 comprises 17 residues. V gave up 4 bases and J gave up 2 bases; unmatched junction bases: 10. CDR3 region: CASSSGLAGGTPYEQYF. The CDR3 coding sequence is TGTGCCAGCAGTTCCGGACTAGCGGGTGGTACCCCCTACGAGCAGTACTTC.

In this sample, this clonotype turned up many times. The CDR3 DNA sequence: TGCGCCAGCAGTTCAAGGACAAACGCGGACATTCAGTACTTC. Translating gives CASSSRTNADIQYF. The rearrangement uses TRBV5-1 and TRBJ2-4, with D possibly matching TRBD1 (5 bases). CDR1 and CDR2 from the germline V gene are SGHRS and YFSETQ. The CDR3 covers 14 residues. Between the trimmed V and J ends, which lost 5 bases and 8 bases, there was a span of 17 bases.

This clonotype was detected ten times or more. The V and J genes are TRBV3-1 and TRBJ1-5; D is unresolved. V was pared by 1 base and J by 1 base, with 2 bases between. Germline V CDR1 and CDR2: LGHDT, YNNKEL (reference sequence). The CDR3 covers 13 residues. The CDR3 DNA follows: TGTGCCAGCAGCCAAGGAAGCAATCAGCCCCAGCATTTT. Amino acids: CASSQGSNQPQHF.

This clonotype was observed many times. The chain combines TRBV14 with TRBJ2-1; D is perhaps TRBD1 (5 bases). Germline V gene lookup returns CDR1 SGHDN and CDR2 FVKESK. V lost 2 bases to trimming and J lost 6 bases, with 17 bases between them. There are 16 residues in the CDR3. CDR3 bases: TGTGCCAGCAGCCAATTGACTGGGGCGGAACGCAATGAGCAGTTCTTC. It encodes CASSQLTGAERNEQFF. Looking up the rest from reference TRBV14 and TRBJ2-1 gives the full variable domain: EAGVTQFPSHSVIEKGQTVTLRCDPISGHDNLYWYRRVMGKEIKFLLHFVKESKQDESGMPNNRFLAERTGGTYSTLKVQPAELEDSGVYFCASSQLTGAERNEQFFGPGTRLTVL.

A note on this clonotype: With a much larger clone just one base away, this may be a read error. This chain connects TRBV6-2 or TRBV6-3 to TRBJ2-5; D is perhaps TRBD1 or TRBD2 (6 bases each). The V end lost 0 bases, the J end lost 5 bases, and 16 bases lay between the germline ends. The germline V gene has CDR1 MNHEY and CDR2 SVGEGT. This CDR3 is 16 amino acids long. As DNA, the CDR3 is TGTGCCAGCAGTTACTCCCGGGACGGGGGCGGTGAGACCCAGTACTTC. This sequence encodes CASSYSRDGGGETQYF.

This clonotype was counted many times. The rearrangement joins TRBV20-1 to TRBJ1-4; D is unclear. Germline V gene lookup returns CDR1 DFQATT and CDR2 SNEGSKA (reference sequence). The CDR3 runs 13 residues. Trimming removed 2 bases at V and 1 base at J, with 5 bases between. CDR3 amino acids: CSARLGTNEKLFF. CDR3 coding DNA: TGCAGTGCTAGACTGGGAACTAATGAAAAACTGTTTTTT.

The table lists this clonotype with many counts. J is TRBJ2-4 and V is TRBV7-2; 7 bases map to TRBD1. The junction had 6 bases not matched to a gene; V was cut back by 1 base and J by 9 bases. The V gene's germline CDR1 is SGHTA and CDR2 FQGNSA. The CDR3 is 14 residues long. Here the CDR3 reads CASSLDVGDSIQYF. As DNA, the CDR3 is TGTGCCAGCAGCTTAGACGTCGGGGACAGCATTCAGTACTTC.

Details on this clonotype: The junction departs from the called germline gene at one end, perhaps through a read error. This rearrangement joins TRBV7-2 to TRBJ2-7; a possible D gene is TRBD2 (6 bases). This CDR3 has 13 residues. The germline gives CDR1 SGHTA, CDR2 FQGNSA. The CDR3, as DNA: TGTGCCGGCAGCAGTGGAGGGCCCTACGAGCAGTACTTC. Amino acids: CAGSSGGPYEQYF.

The chain joins TRBV20-1 to TRBJ2-1; TRBD2 matches 11 bases. The germline CDR1 and CDR2 sequences are DFQATT and SNEGSKA (reference sequence). The CDR3 has 15 residues. Trimming took 2 bases from V and 6 from J; bases not matched to a gene: 6. For the CDR3, the DNA is TGCAGTGCTAGAAGGGGACTAGCGGAACTCAATGAGCAGTTCTTC. This encodes CSARRGLAELNEQFF.